These 7 T cell receptor beta chains were all obtained from the same sample, sequenced in a study of vaccination effects on CD4 cells after COVID-19. Libraries were prepared by immunoSEQ multiplex PCR; TCRdb keeps only in-frame clonotypes and omits some of them. Of roughly 35,000 clones listed, 55% to 75% are singletons. Antigen-specific CD4+ T cell clonotypes were called by their expansion after viral peptide-pool culture in ViraFEST. Upon completion of around eleven days in culture, CD4+ T cells were isolated. The infection with SARS-CoV-2 (confirmed by PCR) occurred in this person between March and December 2020. Their target antigens are unknown. The input for sequencing was CD4+ T cells from PBMCs cultured with HCoV-NL63 spike peptides, taken before COVID-19 vaccination. Every receptor here comes from a human donor who had a prior SARS-CoV-2 infection.

The CDR3 region has the DNA TGTGCCAGCAGCTTCGACATTCAGGGAGGCTACACCTTC. Residues: CASSFDIQGGYTF. The V call is TRBV5-6, the J call TRBJ1-2, with D possibly matching TRBD1 (5 bases). CDR3 size: 13 residues. CDR1 and CDR2 (germline): SGHDT, YYEEEE. V gave up 2 bases and J gave up 8 bases, with 13 bases separating them. Supplemented by reference TRBV5-6 and TRBJ1-2, the full variable domain reads DAGVTQSPTHLIKTRGQQVTLRCSPKSGHDTVSWYQQALGQGPQFIFQYYEEEERQRGNFPDRFSGHQFPNYSSELNVNALLLGDSALYLCASSFDIQGGYTFGSGTRLTVV.

V gene TRBV27 combines with J gene TRBJ2-5; D ambiguous. Germline V lookup: CDR1 MNHEY, CDR2 SMNVEV (reference sequence). With 4 bases removed from V and 3 bases from J, the gap between germline ends came to 9 bases. The CDR3 consists of 13 residues. The CDR3 sequence: CASSYRTEETQYF. The CDR3 DNA reads as TGTGCCAGCAGTTATAGGACGGAAGAGACCCAGTACTTC.

This clone has just one count. The gene calls are TRBV18 and TRBJ1-2, with unresolved D. This CDR3 region has 15 residues. V dropped 0 bases and J dropped 2 bases, with 10 bases sitting between them. Germline V CDR1 and CDR2: KGHSH, LQKENI. DNA for the CDR3: TGTGCCAGCTCACCACCGAGCAGGAACAACTATGGCTACACCTTC. As protein: CASSPPSRNNYGYTF. Full variable domain (missing parts from reference TRBV18 and TRBJ1-2): NAGVMQNPRHLVRRRGQEARLRCSPMKGHSHVYWYRQLPEEGLKFMVYLQKENIIDESGMPKERFSAEFPKEGPSILRIQQVVRGDSAAYFCASSPPSRNNYGYTFGSGTRLTVV.

The chain uses TRBV5-1 and TRBJ2-3; 8 bases line up with TRBD2. Germline loops: CDR1 SGHRS, CDR2 YFSETQ. J gave up 5 bases and V 3 bases, and 11 bases lay outside the gene matches. The CDR3 length is 16 residues. The DNA of the CDR3 is TGCGCCAGCAGCTCGGAGGCTAGCGGGCAGAAAGATACGCAGTATTTT. Encoded protein: CASSSEASGQKDTQYF.

The rearrangement uses TRBV7-3 and TRBJ2-1; 10 bases agree with TRBD2. The CDR3 is 15 amino acids. Trimming at V came to 2 bases and at J to 5 bases, leaving 3 bases not matched to a gene. Germline loops: CDR1 SGHTA, CDR2 FQGTGA. The chain's CDR3 is CASSLSSGGDNEQFF. In DNA form, the CDR3 reads TGTGCCAGCAGCTTATCTAGCGGGGGTGACAATGAGCAGTTCTTC. The whole variable domain, remainder taken from reference TRBV7-3 and TRBJ2-1, is GAGVSQTPSNKVTEKGKYVELRCDPISGHTALYWYRQSLGQGPEFLIYFQGTGAADDSGLPNDRFFAVRPEGSVSTLKIQRTERGDSAVYLCASSLSSGGDNEQFFGPGTRLTVL.

This clone was observed a few times. The rearrangement joins TRBV27 to TRBJ1-5, with D uncertain. The CDR3 is made up of 13 amino acids. From germline, CDR1 is MNHEY and CDR2 SMNVEV (reference sequence). V dropped 9 bases and J dropped 8 bases, with 17 bases sitting between them. CDR3: CASALRRSEPQHF. CDR3 nucleotide sequence: TGTGCCAGTGCCTTACGGAGATCGGAGCCCCAGCATTTT.

V and J are TRBV30 and TRBJ1-3, with 8 nucleotides matching TRBD1. Germline CDR1 reads GTSNPN; CDR2 reads SVGIG (reference sequence). The CDR3 totals 15 residues. The V and J ends lost 3 bases and 0 bases, in that order; junction bases with no gene match: 4. CDR3 in DNA: TGTGCCTGGAGATACACAGGGGGCTCTGGAAACACCATATATTTT. This sequence encodes CAWRYTGGSGNTIYF.